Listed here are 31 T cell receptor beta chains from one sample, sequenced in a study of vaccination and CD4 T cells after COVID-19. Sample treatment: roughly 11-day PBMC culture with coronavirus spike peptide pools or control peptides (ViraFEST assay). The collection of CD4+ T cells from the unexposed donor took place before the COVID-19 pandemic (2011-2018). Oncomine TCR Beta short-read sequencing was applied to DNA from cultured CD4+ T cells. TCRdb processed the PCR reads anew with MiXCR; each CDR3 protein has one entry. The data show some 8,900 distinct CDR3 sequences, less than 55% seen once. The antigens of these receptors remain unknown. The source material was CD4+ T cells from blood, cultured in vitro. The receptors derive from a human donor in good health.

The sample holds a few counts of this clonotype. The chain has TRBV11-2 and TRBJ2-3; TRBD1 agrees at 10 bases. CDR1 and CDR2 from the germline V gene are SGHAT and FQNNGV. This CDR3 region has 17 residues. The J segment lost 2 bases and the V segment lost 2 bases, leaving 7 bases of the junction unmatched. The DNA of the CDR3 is TGTGCCAGCAGCTTATGGCGGGGACAGGGGACCACAGATACGCAGTATTTT. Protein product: CASSLWRGQGTTDTQYF. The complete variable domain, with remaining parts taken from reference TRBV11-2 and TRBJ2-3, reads EAGVAQSPRYKIIEKRQSVAFWCNPISGHATLYWYQQILGQGPKLLIQFQNNGVVDDSQLPKDRFSAERLKGVDSTLKIQPAKLEDSAVYLCASSLWRGQGTTDTQYFGPGTRLTVL.

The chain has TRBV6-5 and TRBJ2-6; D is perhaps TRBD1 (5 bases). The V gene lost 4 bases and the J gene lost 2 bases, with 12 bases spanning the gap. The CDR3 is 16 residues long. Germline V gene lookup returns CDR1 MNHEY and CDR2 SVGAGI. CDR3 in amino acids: CASSSPRRAGANVLTF. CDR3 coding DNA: TGTGCCAGCAGTTCCCCCCGCAGGGCTGGGGCCAACGTCCTGACTTTC.

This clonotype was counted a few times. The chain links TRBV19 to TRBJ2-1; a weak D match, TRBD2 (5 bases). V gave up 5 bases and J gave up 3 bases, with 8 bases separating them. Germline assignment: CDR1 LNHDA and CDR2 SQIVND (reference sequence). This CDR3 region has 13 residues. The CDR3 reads CASSFRDYNEQFF. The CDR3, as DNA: TGTGCCAGTAGTTTCCGGGACTACAATGAGCAGTTCTTC.

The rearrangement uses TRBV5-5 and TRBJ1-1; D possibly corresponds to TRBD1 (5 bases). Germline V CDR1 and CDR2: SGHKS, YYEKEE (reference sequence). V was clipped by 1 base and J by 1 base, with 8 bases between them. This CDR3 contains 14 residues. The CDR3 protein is CASSLWGWNTEAFF. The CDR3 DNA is TGTGCCAGCAGCTTGTGGGGCTGGAACACTGAAGCTTTCTTT. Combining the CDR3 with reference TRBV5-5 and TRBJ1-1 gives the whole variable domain DAGVTQSPTHLIKTRGQQVTLRCSPISGHKSVSWYQQVLGQGPQFIFQYYEKEERGRGNFPDRFSARQFPNYSSELNVNALLLGDSALYLCASSLWGWNTEAFFGQGTRLTVV.

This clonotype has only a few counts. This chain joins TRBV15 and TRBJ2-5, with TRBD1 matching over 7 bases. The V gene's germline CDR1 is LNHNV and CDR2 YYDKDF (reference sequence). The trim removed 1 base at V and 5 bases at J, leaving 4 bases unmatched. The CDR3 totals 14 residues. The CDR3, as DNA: TGTGCCACCAGCAGAGGACAGGGTGGTGAGACCCAGTACTTC. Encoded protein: CATSRGQGGETQYF.

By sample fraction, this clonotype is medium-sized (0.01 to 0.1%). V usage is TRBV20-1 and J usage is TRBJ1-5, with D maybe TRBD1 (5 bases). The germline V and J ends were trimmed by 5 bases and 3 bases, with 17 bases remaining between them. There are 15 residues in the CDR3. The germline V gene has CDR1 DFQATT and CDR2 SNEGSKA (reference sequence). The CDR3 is CSAAGPEGINQPQHF. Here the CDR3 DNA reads TGCAGTGCTGCCGGGCCGGAGGGGATCAATCAGCCCCAGCATTTT.

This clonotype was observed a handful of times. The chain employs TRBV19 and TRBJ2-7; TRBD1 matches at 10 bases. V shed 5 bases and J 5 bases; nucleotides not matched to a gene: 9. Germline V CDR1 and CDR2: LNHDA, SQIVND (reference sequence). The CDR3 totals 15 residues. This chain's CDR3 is CASSPWTGGGNEQYF. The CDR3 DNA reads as TGTGCCAGTAGTCCCTGGACAGGGGGAGGGAACGAGCAGTACTTC.

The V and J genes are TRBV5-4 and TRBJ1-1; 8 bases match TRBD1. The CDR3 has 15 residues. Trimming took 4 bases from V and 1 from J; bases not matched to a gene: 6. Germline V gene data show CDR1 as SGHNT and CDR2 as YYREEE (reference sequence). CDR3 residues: CASSPSTGENTEAFF. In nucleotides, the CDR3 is TGTGCCAGCAGCCCATCGACAGGGGAGAACACTGAAGCTTTCTTT.

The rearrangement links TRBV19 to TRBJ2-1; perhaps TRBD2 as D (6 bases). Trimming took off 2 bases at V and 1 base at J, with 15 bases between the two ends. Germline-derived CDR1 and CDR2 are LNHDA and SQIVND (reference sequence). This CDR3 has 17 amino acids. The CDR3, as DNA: TGTGCCAGTAGTATACACTCGGGACTGGGGTCCTACAATGAGCAGTTCTTC. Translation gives CASSIHSGLGSYNEQFF.

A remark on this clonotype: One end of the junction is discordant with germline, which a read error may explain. The CDR3 DNA follows: TGCGCCAGCAGCCAAGAAGTTGCCGGTCATGGAAACGCCATATATTTT. It encodes CASSQEVAGHGNAIYF. The chain is built from TRBV4-1 and TRBJ1-3; D gene ambiguous. Germline V gives CDR1 MGHRA, CDR2 YSYEKL. The CDR3 runs to 16 residues.

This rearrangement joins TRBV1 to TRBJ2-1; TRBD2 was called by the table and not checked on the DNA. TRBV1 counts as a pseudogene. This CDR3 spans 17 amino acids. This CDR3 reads CTSLRGKRESPNNEQFF. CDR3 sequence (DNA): TGCACCAGCTTGCGGGGAAAGCGGGAATCCCCTAACAATGAGCAGTTCTTC.

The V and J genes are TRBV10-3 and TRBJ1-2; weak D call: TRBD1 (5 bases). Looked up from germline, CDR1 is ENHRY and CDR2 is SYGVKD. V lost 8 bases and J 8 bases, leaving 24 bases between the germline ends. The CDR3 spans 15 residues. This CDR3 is CAIGREGSSLGGYTF. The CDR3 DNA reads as TGTGCCATCGGCAGGGAGGGCAGTTCTTTAGGCGGCTACACCTTC.

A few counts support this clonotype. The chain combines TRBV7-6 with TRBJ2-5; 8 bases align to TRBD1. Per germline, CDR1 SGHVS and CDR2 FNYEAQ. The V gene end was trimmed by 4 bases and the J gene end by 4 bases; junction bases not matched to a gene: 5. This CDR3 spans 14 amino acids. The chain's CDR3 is CASSSTGVRETQYF. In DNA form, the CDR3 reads TGTGCCAGCAGCTCGACAGGGGTTCGAGAGACCCAGTACTTC.

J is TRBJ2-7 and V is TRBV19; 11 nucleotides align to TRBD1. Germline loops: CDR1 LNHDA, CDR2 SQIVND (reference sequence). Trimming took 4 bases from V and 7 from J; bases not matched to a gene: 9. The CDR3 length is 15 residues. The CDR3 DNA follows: TGTGCCAGTAGTACCCGGGACAGGGGGTCGGGGGAGCAGTACTTC. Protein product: CASSTRDRGSGEQYF.

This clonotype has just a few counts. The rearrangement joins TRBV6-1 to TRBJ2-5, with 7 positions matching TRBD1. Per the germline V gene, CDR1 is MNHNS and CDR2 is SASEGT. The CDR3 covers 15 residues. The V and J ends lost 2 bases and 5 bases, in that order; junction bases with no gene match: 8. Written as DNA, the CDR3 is TGTGCCAGCAGTGAATTTATGACAGGGTTGGAGACCCAGTACTTC. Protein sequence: CASSEFMTGLETQYF.

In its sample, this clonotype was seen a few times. The CDR3 DNA is TGTGCCAGCAGTACGGACAGGTTAACCCTCCACTTT. As protein: CASSTDRLTLHF. This chain joins TRBV6-2 or TRBV6-3 and TRBJ1-6; 7 bases are a match to TRBD1. The CDR3 is 12 amino acids. Germline loops: CDR1 MNHEY, CDR2 SVGEGT. V lost 5 bases and J lost 14; bases outside the gene matches: 6.

CDR3 region: CASSLTPAGNTNIQYF. The CDR3, as DNA: TGTGCCAGCAGCTTAACGCCAGCTGGGAATACAAACATTCAGTACTTC. The chain joins TRBV5-4 to TRBJ2-4; no definite D call. Germline values: CDR1 SGHNT, CDR2 YYREEE (reference sequence). The CDR3 loop spans 16 amino acids. Trimming removed 2 bases at V and 6 bases at J, with 18 bases between.

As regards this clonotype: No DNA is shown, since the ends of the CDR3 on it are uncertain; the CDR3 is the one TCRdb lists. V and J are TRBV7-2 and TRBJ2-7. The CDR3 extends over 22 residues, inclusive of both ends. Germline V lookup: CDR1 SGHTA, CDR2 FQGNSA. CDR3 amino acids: CASTNQTSMYLCASSSSYEQYF.

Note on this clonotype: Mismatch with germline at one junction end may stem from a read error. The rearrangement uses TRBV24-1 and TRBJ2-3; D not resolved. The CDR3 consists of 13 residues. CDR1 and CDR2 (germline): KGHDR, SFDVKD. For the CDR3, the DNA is TGTGCCACCAGTGATTTGGGAACCGATATGCAGTATTTT. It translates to CATSDLGTDMQYF.

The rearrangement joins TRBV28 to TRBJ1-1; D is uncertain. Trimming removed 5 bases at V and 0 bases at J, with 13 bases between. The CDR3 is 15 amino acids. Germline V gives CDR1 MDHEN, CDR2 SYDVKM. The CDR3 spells CASSPRTRLNTEAFF. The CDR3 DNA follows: TGTGCCAGCAGTCCCCGGACTAGGTTGAACACTGAAGCTTTCTTT.

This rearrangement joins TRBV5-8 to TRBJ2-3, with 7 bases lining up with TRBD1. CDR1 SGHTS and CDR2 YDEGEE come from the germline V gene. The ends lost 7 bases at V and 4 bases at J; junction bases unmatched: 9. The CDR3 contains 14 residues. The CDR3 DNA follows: TGTGCCAGCCCAGGGACAGTACGTTCAGATACGCAGTATTTT. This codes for CASPGTVRSDTQYF.

The CDR3 here is CASKGGTNSNQPQHF. The CDR3 DNA follows: TGTGCCAGCAAAGGGGGTACGAATAGCAATCAGCCCCAGCATTTT. This chain links TRBV19 with TRBJ1-5, with a weak D call TRBD1 (6 bases). The V gene lost 9 bases and the J gene lost 0 bases, with 15 bases spanning the gap. From germline, CDR1 is LNHDA and CDR2 SQIVND (reference sequence). This CDR3 is built from 15 residues.

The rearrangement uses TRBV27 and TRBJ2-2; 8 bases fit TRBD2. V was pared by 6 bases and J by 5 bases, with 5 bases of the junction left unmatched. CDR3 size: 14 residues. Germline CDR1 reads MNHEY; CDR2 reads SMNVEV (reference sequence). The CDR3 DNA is TGTGCCAGCAGGACACTAGCGGCGACCGGGGAGCTGTTTTTT. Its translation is CASRTLAATGELFF.

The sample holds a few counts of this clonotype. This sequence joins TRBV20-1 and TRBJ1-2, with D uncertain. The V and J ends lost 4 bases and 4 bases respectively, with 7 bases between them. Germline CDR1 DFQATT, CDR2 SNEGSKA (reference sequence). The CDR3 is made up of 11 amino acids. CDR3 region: CSATLSYGYTF. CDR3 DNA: TGCAGTGCTACACTATCCTATGGCTACACCTTC.

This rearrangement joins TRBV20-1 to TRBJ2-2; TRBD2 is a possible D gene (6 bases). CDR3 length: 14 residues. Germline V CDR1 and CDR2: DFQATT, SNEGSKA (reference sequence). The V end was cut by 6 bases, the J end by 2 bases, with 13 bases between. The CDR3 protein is CSAPGVLNTGELFF. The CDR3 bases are TGCAGTGCACCGGGGGTCCTTAACACCGGGGAGCTGTTTTTT.

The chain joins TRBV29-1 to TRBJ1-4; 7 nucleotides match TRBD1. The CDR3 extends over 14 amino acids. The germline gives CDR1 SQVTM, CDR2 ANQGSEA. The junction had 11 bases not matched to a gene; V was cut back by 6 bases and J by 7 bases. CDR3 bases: TGCAGCGTGGGGACAGTGGGTCGTGGTGAAAAACTGTTTTTT. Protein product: CSVGTVGRGEKLFF.

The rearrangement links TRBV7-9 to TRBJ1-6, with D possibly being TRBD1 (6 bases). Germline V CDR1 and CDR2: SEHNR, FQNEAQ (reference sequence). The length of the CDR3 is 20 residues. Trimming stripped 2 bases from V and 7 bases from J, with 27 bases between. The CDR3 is CASSLLASFNAGEFNSPLHF. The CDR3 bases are TGTGCCAGCAGCTTATTAGCTTCGTTCAATGCAGGGGAGTTCAATTCACCCCTCCACTTT.

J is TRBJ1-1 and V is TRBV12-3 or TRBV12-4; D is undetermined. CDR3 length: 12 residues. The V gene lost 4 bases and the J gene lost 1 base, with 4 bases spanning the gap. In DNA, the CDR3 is TGTGCCAGCAGTTACACGAACACTGAAGCTTTCTTT. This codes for CASSYTNTEAFF.

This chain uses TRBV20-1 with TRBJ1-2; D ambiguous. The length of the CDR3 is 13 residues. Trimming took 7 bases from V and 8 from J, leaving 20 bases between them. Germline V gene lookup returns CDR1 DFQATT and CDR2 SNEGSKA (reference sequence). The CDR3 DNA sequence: TGCAGTGTAAGTCGACGGTCCGATTGGGGCTACACCTTC. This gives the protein CSVSRRSDWGYTF.

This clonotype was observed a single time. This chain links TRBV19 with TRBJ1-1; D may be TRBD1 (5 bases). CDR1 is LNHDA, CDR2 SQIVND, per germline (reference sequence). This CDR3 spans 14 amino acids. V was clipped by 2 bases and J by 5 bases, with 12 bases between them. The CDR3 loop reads CASSIRGAGTEAFF. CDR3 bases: TGTGCCAGTAGTATAAGAGGGGCGGGGACTGAAGCTTTCTTT.

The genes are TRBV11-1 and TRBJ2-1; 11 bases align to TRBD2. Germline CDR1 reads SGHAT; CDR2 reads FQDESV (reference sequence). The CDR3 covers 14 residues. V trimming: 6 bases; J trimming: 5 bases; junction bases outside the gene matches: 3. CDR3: CASSPTSGDNEQFF. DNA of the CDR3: TGTGCCAGCAGTCCGACTAGCGGGGACAATGAGCAGTTCTTC.